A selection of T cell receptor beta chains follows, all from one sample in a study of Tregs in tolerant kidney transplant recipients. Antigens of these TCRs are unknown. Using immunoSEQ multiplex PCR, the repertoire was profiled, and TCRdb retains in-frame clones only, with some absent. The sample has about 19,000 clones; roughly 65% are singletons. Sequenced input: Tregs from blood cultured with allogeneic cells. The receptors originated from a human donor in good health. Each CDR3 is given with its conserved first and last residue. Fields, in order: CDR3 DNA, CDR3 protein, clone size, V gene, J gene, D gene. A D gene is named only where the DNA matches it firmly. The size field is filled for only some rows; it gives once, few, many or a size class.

DNA: TGTGCCAGCTCACCACCGGTGTACGGGTTCGCCTACGAGCAGTACTTC; CDR3: CASSPPVYGFAYEQYF; size: few; V: TRBV18; J: TRBJ2-7; D: .
DNA: TGTGCCAGCAGTGAGTTAGAGTACACAGATACGCAGTATTTT; CDR3: CASSELEYTDTQYF; size: .; V: TRBV2; J: TRBJ2-3; D: .
DNA: TGTGCCATCAGTGATGGGGCGGCGATCACAGATACGCAGTATTTT; CDR3: CAISDGAAITDTQYF; size: few; V: TRBV10-3; J: TRBJ2-3; D: .
DNA: TGTGCCAGCAGCTTCGGATATCAAGGAAACACCATATATTTT; CDR3: CASSFGYQGNTIYF; size: .; V: TRBV5-6; J: TRBJ1-3; D: .
DNA: TGTGCCTGGAGTCATGGAAGGGCACTGTTTTTT; CDR3: CAWSHGRALFF; size: few; V: TRBV30; J: TRBJ1-4; D: .
DNA: TGTGCCAGCAGCCCGGGGCGGGGAAACTATGGCTACACCTTC; CDR3: CASSPGRGNYGYTF; size: .; V: TRBV6-5; J: TRBJ1-2; D: .
DNA: TGCGCCAGCAGTTTATTAAGCGGGGTCCAAGAGACCCAGTACTTC; CDR3: CASSLLSGVQETQYF; size: few; V: TRBV5-1; J: TRBJ2-5; D: TRBD2
DNA: TGTGCCAGCAGTTACAGTTGGGACAGAGCCTACTACGAGCAGTACTTC; CDR3: CASSYSWDRAYYEQYF; size: .; V: TRBV6-6; J: TRBJ2-7; D: TRBD1
DNA: TGTGCCAGCAGCTTACAGGGTAGCAATCAGCCCCAGCATTTT; CDR3: CASSLQGSNQPQHF; size: .; V: TRBV7-2; J: TRBJ1-5; D: .
DNA: TGTGCCAGCAGTTTTTTAGGGGATACGCAGTATTTT; CDR3: CASSFLGDTQYF; size: .; V: TRBV6-4; J: TRBJ2-3; D: .
DNA: TGCGCCAGCAGCTTGAACTCCCAAGGGGCCCAGTACTTC; CDR3: CASSLNSQGAQYF; size: .; V: TRBV5-1; J: TRBJ2-5; D: .
DNA: TGCAGCGTAGCCACCGGGACAGCCTATGGCTACACCTTC; CDR3: CSVATGTAYGYTF; size: medium-sized; V: TRBV29-1; J: TRBJ1-2; D: TRBD1
DNA: TGTGCCAGCAGCATCCCAGGGATCCAAGAGACCCAGTACTTC; CDR3: CASSIPGIQETQYF; size: .; V: TRBV5-6; J: TRBJ2-5; D: .
DNA: TGTGCCAGCAGCTTGGGACAGGGGACCTCCTACGAGCAGTACTTC; CDR3: CASSLGQGTSYEQYF; size: .; V: TRBV5-4; J: TRBJ2-7; D: TRBD1
DNA: TGTGCCAGCAGCGGCCTCCTGGGACGGCACCAAGAGACCCAGTACTTC; CDR3: CASSGLLGRHQETQYF; size: .; V: TRBV9; J: TRBJ2-5; D: .
DNA: TGTGCCAGCAGTCGGACAGGGAGCTCCTACAATGAGCAGTTCTTC; CDR3: CASSRTGSSYNEQFF; size: .; V: TRBV6-1; J: TRBJ2-1; D: TRBD1
DNA: TGTGCCAGCAGGAGGCAGGGGGCGTTCACCGGGGAGCTGTTTTTT; CDR3: CASRRQGAFTGELFF; size: .; V: TRBV25-1; J: TRBJ2-2; D: TRBD1
DNA: TGTGCCAGCAGTATTCACAGGGGCGGGGAGCTGTTTTTT; CDR3: CASSIHRGGELFF; size: .; V: TRBV25-1; J: TRBJ2-2; D: TRBD1
DNA: TGTGCCAGCGGATTAGGGACAGGGGGCATGACCGGGGAGCTGTTTTTT; CDR3: CASGLGTGGMTGELFF; size: few; V: TRBV5-8; J: TRBJ2-2; D: TRBD1
DNA: TGTGCCAGCAGCAAATACGGAGGAAACACCATATATTTT; CDR3: CASSKYGGNTIYF; size: .; V: TRBV9; J: TRBJ1-3; D: .
DNA: TGTGCCAGCAGCGTGGACACCCTGGGGAACACCATATATTTT; CDR3: CASSVDTLGNTIYF; size: .; V: TRBV5-4; J: TRBJ1-3; D: .
DNA: TGTGCCAGCAGACGCTACAATGAGCAGTTCTTC; CDR3: CASRRYNEQFF; size: .; V: TRBV27; J: TRBJ2-1; D: .
DNA: TGCGCCAGCAGTGTAAAGGTGGGAAATACGCAGTATTTT; CDR3: CASSVKVGNTQYF; size: once; V: TRBV10-1; J: TRBJ2-3; D: .
DNA: TGTGCCACCACACGAGGGCCCTTCGAGCAGTTCTTC; CDR3: CATTRGPFEQFF; size: .; V: TRBV6-6; J: TRBJ2-1; D: .
DNA: TGTGCCAGCAGCCAAGCCGGGACTAGCGTTGCCTACGAGCAGTACTTC; CDR3: CASSQAGTSVAYEQYF; size: .; V: TRBV4-2; J: TRBJ2-7; D: TRBD2
DNA: TGTGCCAGCAGCCCGACTAGCAGCTCTGGGGCCAACGTCCTGACTTTC; CDR3: CASSPTSSSGANVLTF; size: .; V: TRBV4-2; J: TRBJ2-6; D: TRBD2
DNA: TGTGCCAGTAGTATACCTCTCCCGCGGGGAGGACAGCCCCAGCATTTT; CDR3: CASSIPLPRGGQPQHF; size: .; V: TRBV19; J: TRBJ1-5; D: .
DNA: TGTGCCAGCAGCCCGCGGTCCAGTATGAGATCCTACAATGAGCAGTTCTTC; CDR3: CASSPRSSMRSYNEQFF; size: .; V: TRBV7-8; J: TRBJ2-1; D: .
DNA: TGCGCCAGCAGCTTGTTGGCGTCAGGGGGGGAGACCCAGTACTTC; CDR3: CASSLLASGGETQYF; size: .; V: TRBV5-1; J: TRBJ2-5; D: .
DNA: TGCGCCAGCAGAGGAGTCTTTAGCACAGATACGCAGTATTTT; CDR3: CASRGVFSTDTQYF; size: .; V: TRBV5-1; J: TRBJ2-3; D: .
DNA: TGTGCCAGCAGCTTAAGTAGCAGGGTCTATGGCTACACCTTC; CDR3: CASSLSSRVYGYTF; size: .; V: TRBV7-2; J: TRBJ1-2; D: .
DNA: TGTGCCAGCAGCTTCTACCTAGACCAAGAGACCCAGTACTTC; CDR3: CASSFYLDQETQYF; size: .; V: TRBV7-9; J: TRBJ2-5; D: .
DNA: TGTGCCAGCAGCTTGGAAGGTCCCCCACGGTCTAATGAAAAACTGTTTTTT; CDR3: CASSLEGPPRSNEKLFF; size: .; V: TRBV5-6; J: TRBJ1-4; D: .
DNA: TGTGCCAGCGGGGAATGGACAGCTAATGAAAAACTGTTTTTT; CDR3: CASGEWTANEKLFF; size: once; V: TRBV6-5; J: TRBJ1-4; D: .
DNA: TGTGCCAGCAGCTTAAATGCAGGGAAATTGGCGTTCTTC; CDR3: CASSLNAGKLAFF; size: .; V: TRBV5-8; J: TRBJ2-1; D: .
DNA: TGCGCCAGCAGTGAGCCTCCGGGACATTTCTACGAGCAGTACTTC; CDR3: CASSEPPGHFYEQYF; size: .; V: TRBV10-1; J: TRBJ2-7; D: .
DNA: TGTGCCAGCTCACCATCGGACAGGGTCCTCTCCTACGAGCAGTACTTC; CDR3: CASSPSDRVLSYEQYF; size: .; V: TRBV18; J: TRBJ2-7; D: TRBD1
DNA: TGTGCCAGCAGAAATTTACTCCGAGGGGGCGCCGTGGGCAATCAGCCCCAGCATTTT; CDR3: CASRNLLRGGAVGNQPQHF; size: once; V: TRBV6-7; J: TRBJ1-5; D: TRBD1
DNA: TGCAGCCTCAGTACAGGGGGCGTCGCGAAGACCCAGTACTTC; CDR3: CSLSTGGVAKTQYF; size: .; V: TRBV29-1; J: TRBJ2-5; D: TRBD1
DNA: TGTGCCAGCAGTTTATTGAGGTTGGCAGGGTCACCCGGGGAGCTGTTTTTT; CDR3: CASSLLRLAGSPGELFF; size: .; V: TRBV27; J: TRBJ2-2; D: .
DNA: TGTGCCAGCAGGGAGGGCCCCTTAGCCAATCAGCCCCAGCATTTT; CDR3: CASREGPLANQPQHF; size: medium-sized; V: TRBV2; J: TRBJ1-5; D: .
DNA: TGTGCCAGCAGAAGAACTAGAGGCAGCACAGATACGCAGTATTTT; CDR3: CASRRTRGSTDTQYF; size: .; V: TRBV6-5; J: TRBJ2-3; D: .
DNA: TGCGCCAGCAGCTTGATACAAGAGACCCAGTACTTC; CDR3: CASSLIQETQYF; size: .; V: TRBV5-1; J: TRBJ2-5; D: .
DNA: TGTGCCAGTAGCAATTGGGGGGACAGGGGGTTTGGACAGCCCCAGCATTTT; CDR3: CASSNWGDRGFGQPQHF; size: .; V: TRBV19; J: TRBJ1-5; D: TRBD1
DNA: TGTGCCAGTAGTATTGATCCGAGCTCCTACAATGAGCAGTTCTTC; CDR3: CASSIDPSSYNEQFF; size: .; V: TRBV19; J: TRBJ2-1; D: .
DNA: TGTGCCAGCAGCCCGGACCGCTCAGATACGCAGTATTTT; CDR3: CASSPDRSDTQYF; size: .; V: TRBV5-4; J: TRBJ2-3; D: .
DNA: TGTGCCAGCAGTGCTGTTAGGACCCTTGGGACAGATACGCAGTATTTT; CDR3: CASSAVRTLGTDTQYF; size: once; V: TRBV27; J: TRBJ2-3; D: .
DNA: TGTGCCAGCAGCTTATCCTCTAGCGGAAGCTACGAGCAGTACTTC; CDR3: CASSLSSSGSYEQYF; size: .; V: TRBV11-3; J: TRBJ2-7; D: TRBD2
DNA: TGTGCCAGTAGTAGGGCGGGGAGTTCTCCCCCCCGTGAGCAGTTCTTC; CDR3: CASSRAGSSPPREQFF; size: few; V: TRBV19; J: TRBJ2-1; D: .
DNA: TGTGCCTGGAACCAACACCGGACAGTACAAGAGACCCAGTACTTC; CDR3: CAWNQHRTVQETQYF; size: .; V: TRBV30; J: TRBJ2-5; D: .
DNA: TGTGCCAGCAGTTTCTTAGGAAGTTCCACTGAAGCTTTCTTT; CDR3: CASSFLGSSTEAFF; size: .; V: TRBV6-5; J: TRBJ1-1; D: .
DNA: TGTGCCAGCAGCTTAGTGGCAGGGGATCAGCCCCAGCATTTT; CDR3: CASSLVAGDQPQHF; size: .; V: TRBV7-2; J: TRBJ1-5; D: .